What follows are 23 T cell receptor beta chains derived from one specimen sequenced in a study of blood T cell repertoires in COVID-19. The assay was immunoSEQ multiplex PCR, and TCRdb's table has in-frame clones only and misses some. The sample consists of some 280,000 clones, approximately 90% of them appearing once. The specimen sequenced was peripheral blood. The source of these receptors is a woman aged 55-75 years with acute or convalescent COVID-19.

This chain uses TRBV7-7 with TRBJ2-5, with a tentative D call TRBD2 (6 bases). Germline lookup yields CDR1 SSHAT and CDR2 FNYEAQ (reference sequence). The CDR3 extends over 15 amino acids. The V end lost 1 base, the J end lost 4 bases, and 13 bases lay between the germline ends. CDR3 sequence (DNA): TGTGCCAGCAGCTTAGGCATGGGGGGAGTAGAGACCCAGTACTTC. Residues: CASSLGMGGVETQYF.

This CDR3 is CASSFSTGNTEAFF. The CDR3 nucleotides read TGCGCCAGCAGCTTTTCGACGGGGAACACTGAAGCTTTCTTT. V and J are TRBV5-1 and TRBJ1-1; the D is unclear. The germline V gene encodes CDR1 SGHRS and CDR2 YFSETQ. The CDR3 contains 14 residues. Trimming removed 2 bases at V and 1 base at J, with 9 bases between.

The J gene is TRBJ2-3, the V gene TRBV7-9; weak D call: TRBD2 (6 bases). The CDR3 consists of 13 residues. Germline V lookup: CDR1 SEHNR, CDR2 FQNEAQ (reference sequence). V lost 6 bases and J 6 bases, leaving 13 bases between the germline ends. CDR3 DNA: TGTGCCAGCAGTTTCCCGGGGGTCGATACGCAGTATTTT. This gives the protein CASSFPGVDTQYF.

The genes are TRBV19 and TRBJ2-2; 11 bases match TRBD1. CDR1 LNHDA and CDR2 SQIVND come from the germline V gene (reference sequence). The J segment lost 6 bases and the V segment lost 10 bases, leaving 10 bases of the junction unmatched. The CDR3 runs to 15 residues. CDR3 nucleotides: TGTGCCACCAATAGGGACAGGGGGTCGTCCGGGGAGCTGTTTTTT. Protein product: CATNRDRGSSGELFF.

V and J are TRBV19 and TRBJ2-7; 10 bases are shared with TRBD1. CDR1 LNHDA and CDR2 SQIVND come from the germline V gene (reference sequence). This CDR3 spans 12 amino acids. Trimming took 5 bases from V and 6 from J; bases not matched to a gene: 1. The CDR3 protein is CASSRDRGEQYF. CDR3 sequence (DNA): TGTGCCAGTAGTCGGGACAGGGGCGAGCAGTACTTC.

The gene calls are TRBV9 and TRBJ2-2; TRBD2 matches at 14 bases. CDR3 length equals 15 residues. Germline V lookup: CDR1 SGDLS, CDR2 YYNGEE. V lost 4 bases and J lost 7; bases outside the gene matches: 3. For the CDR3, the DNA is TGTGCCAGCAGCCGGGGACTAGCGGGAGTCGGGGAGCTGTTTTTT. It encodes CASSRGLAGVGELFF.

A few counts support this clone. V usage is TRBV6-5 and J usage is TRBJ2-2; 7 bases map to TRBD1. V shed 2 bases, J shed 6 bases, and the junction held 9 bases outside the gene matches. From germline, CDR1 is MNHEY and CDR2 SVGAGI. This CDR3 has 16 residues. The CDR3 region is CASSYRTGARSGELFF. The CDR3 DNA reads as TGTGCCAGCAGTTACCGAACAGGGGCAAGATCCGGGGAGCTGTTTTTT.

This chain's CDR3 is CASSEAMPGGAYSTEAFF. The DNA of the CDR3 is TGTGCCAGCAGTGAAGCGATGCCAGGGGGCGCGTACAGCACTGAAGCTTTCTTT. The chain recombines TRBV6-1 with TRBJ1-1; 8 bases agree with TRBD1. The germline CDR1 and CDR2 sequences are MNHNS and SASEGT. The CDR3 runs to 18 residues. Germline trimming cut 0 bases from V and 4 bases from J; bases unmatched to any gene: 13.

The J gene is TRBJ2-7, the V gene TRBV3-1 (or the pseudogene TRBV3-2), with 8 bases fitting TRBD1. Germline V lookup: CDR1 LGHDT, CDR2 YNNKEL (reference sequence). V shed 1 base and J 7 bases; nucleotides not matched to a gene: 9. This CDR3 region has 15 residues. The DNA of the CDR3 is TGTGCCAGCAGCCAAGTTCCGGACAGGGCTTCTGAGCAGTACTTC. Translated: CASSQVPDRASEQYF.

The gene calls are TRBV27 and TRBJ2-1, with TRBD1 matching 10 bases. This CDR3 contains 16 residues. The germline V gene has CDR1 MNHEY and CDR2 SMNVEV (reference sequence). The trim removed 7 bases at V and 4 bases at J, leaving 10 bases unmatched. The CDR3 loop is CASTPLVGQGYNEQFF. The CDR3 region has the DNA TGTGCCAGCACCCCCTTGGTGGGACAGGGGTACAATGAGCAGTTCTTC.

This chain connects TRBV27 to TRBJ1-4, with TRBD1 matching 9 bases. V lost 3 bases and J lost 4; bases outside the gene matches: 6. Germline CDR1 and CDR2: MNHEY and SMNVEV (reference sequence). This CDR3 has 16 residues. The CDR3 DNA reads TGTGCCAGCAGTTTCGCGACAGGGGGACTTAATGAAAAACTGTTTTTT. Translation: CASSFATGGLNEKLFF. Using reference TRBV27 and TRBJ1-4 for the parts outside the CDR3, the full variable domain is EAQVTQNPRYLITVTGKKLTVTCSQNMNHEYMSWYRQDPGLGLRQIYYSMNVEVTDKGDVPEGYKVSRKEKRNFPLILESPSPNQTSLYFCASSFATGGLNEKLFFGSGTQLSVL.

V and J are TRBV7-2 and TRBJ1-2; 7 bases map to TRBD1. This CDR3 is built from 17 residues. CDR1 and CDR2 from the germline V gene are SGHTA and FQGNSA. The ends lost 1 base at V and 6 bases at J; junction bases unmatched: 14. The CDR3 region is CASSLEGQQPGWNGYTF. The CDR3 region has the DNA TGTGCCAGCAGCTTAGAGGGACAGCAGCCCGGTTGGAATGGCTACACCTTC.

The chain is built from TRBV13 and TRBJ2-2; perhaps TRBD1 as D (5 bases). The germline gives CDR1 PRHDT, CDR2 FYEKMQ (reference sequence). CDR3 size: 16 residues. The ends were cut back, 5 bases at V and 3 bases at J, with 16 bases in the middle. The CDR3: CASSLTRQGYTGELFF. The CDR3 DNA reads as TGTGCCAGCAGCCTGACCCGCCAGGGTTACACCGGGGAGCTGTTTTTT.

The rearrangement links TRBV2 to TRBJ1-1, with TRBD1 identical over 10 bases. Unmatched junction bases numbered 2, after V lost 8 bases and J lost 2 bases. This CDR3 region has 13 residues. Germline CDR1 reads SNHLY; CDR2 reads FYNNEI. CDR3 in amino acids: CASRQGANTEAFF. Here the CDR3 DNA reads TGTGCCAGCCGACAGGGGGCCAACACTGAAGCTTTCTTT.

This chain connects TRBV5-1 to TRBJ2-3; 7 bases fit TRBD1. The CDR3 contains 17 residues. V shed 2 bases and J 0 bases; nucleotides not matched to a gene: 9. Per the germline V gene, CDR1 is SGHRS and CDR2 is YFSETQ. The DNA for the CDR3 is TGCGCCAGCAGCTTTCGGACAGGAAGGGGGAGCACAGATACGCAGTATTTT. Translation: CASSFRTGRGSTDTQYF.

This clone was picked up one time. This chain joins TRBV7-2 and TRBJ1-5; 10 nucleotides agree with TRBD1. Germline CDR1 is SGHTA and CDR2 is FQGNSA. CDR3 length: 16 residues. The trim removed 3 bases at V and 3 bases at J, leaving 5 bases unmatched. The CDR3 DNA is TGTGCCAGCAGCTTGGCCGGACAGGGGGTCAATCAGCCCCAGCATTTT. Encoded protein: CASSLAGQGVNQPQHF.

V gene TRBV7-2 combines with J gene TRBJ2-6; 9 positions match TRBD2. The CDR3 totals 20 residues. Germline CDR1 is SGHTA and CDR2 is FQGNSA. Trimming took 0 bases from V and 0 from J; bases not matched to a gene: 9. The CDR3 is CASSLASSGGTGSGANVLTF. The DNA for the CDR3 is TGTGCCAGCAGCTTAGCCAGTAGCGGGGGTACTGGCTCTGGGGCCAACGTCCTGACTTTC.

This sequence joins TRBV6-2 or TRBV6-3 and TRBJ1-1, with D maybe TRBD1 (6 bases). This CDR3 comprises 15 residues. V lost 2 bases, J lost 5 bases, and 15 bases lay in between. Per the germline V gene, CDR1 is MNHEY and CDR2 is SVGEGT. CDR3 in DNA: TGTGCCAGCAGTTACCCTGACTACAGGGAGACTGAAGCTTTCTTT. Amino acids: CASSYPDYRETEAFF.

V is TRBV5-1 and J is TRBJ2-7, with 8 bases identical to TRBD2. V shed 4 bases, J shed 4 bases, and the junction held 7 bases outside the gene matches. This CDR3 contains 14 residues. Germline loops: CDR1 SGHRS, CDR2 YFSETQ. CDR3 nucleotides: TGCGCCAGCAGCCTGAGCGGGAGTGGTTACGAGCAGTACTTC. It yields the protein CASSLSGSGYEQYF.

V gene TRBV27 combines with J gene TRBJ1-1; unclear D gene. The germline V gene has CDR1 MNHEY and CDR2 SMNVEV (reference sequence). V was pared by 6 bases and J by 1 base, with 18 bases between. The CDR3 loop spans 16 amino acids. CDR3 in amino acids: CASSPFRSRQNTEAFF. In nucleotides, the CDR3 is TGTGCCAGCAGCCCCTTTAGAAGTAGACAGAACACTGAAGCTTTCTTT.

The chain recombines TRBV7-8 with TRBJ1-5; maybe TRBD1 (6 bases). V was trimmed by 3 bases and J by 0 bases, leaving 9 bases between them. Germline assignment: CDR1 SGHVS and CDR2 FQNEAQ. The CDR3 runs to 15 residues. The CDR3 coding sequence is TGTGCCAGCAGCTTCACAGGGTATAGCAATCAGCCCCAGCATTTT. Its translation is CASSFTGYSNQPQHF.

The V gene is TRBV3-1 (or the pseudogene TRBV3-2), the J gene TRBJ2-7; D may be TRBD2 (5 bases). Trimming removed 4 bases from V and 2 bases from J, with 12 bases in between. Germline V lookup: CDR1 LGHDT, CDR2 YNNKEL (reference sequence). The CDR3 contains 14 residues. CDR3: CASSLSGSAYEQYF. In nucleotides, the CDR3 is TGTGCCAGCAGCCTTTCGGGAAGTGCCTACGAGCAGTACTTC.

This chain links TRBV6-2 or TRBV6-3 with TRBJ2-1; 8 positions agree with TRBD1. The V gene's germline CDR1 is MNHEY and CDR2 SVGEGT. V was pared by 4 bases and J by 1 base, with 6 bases of the junction left unmatched. This CDR3 has 16 amino acids. CDR3 DNA: TGTGCCAGCAGTTCAGACAGGGGCTCATCCTACAATGAGCAGTTCTTC. Its translation is CASSSDRGSSYNEQFF.